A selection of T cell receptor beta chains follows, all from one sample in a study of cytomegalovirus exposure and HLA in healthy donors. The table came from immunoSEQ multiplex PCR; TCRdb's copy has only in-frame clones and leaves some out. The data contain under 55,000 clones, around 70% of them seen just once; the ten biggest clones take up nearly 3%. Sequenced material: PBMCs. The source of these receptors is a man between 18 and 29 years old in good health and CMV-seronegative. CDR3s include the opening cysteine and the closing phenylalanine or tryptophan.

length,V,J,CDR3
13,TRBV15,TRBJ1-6,CATSIRVNSPLHF
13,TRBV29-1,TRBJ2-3,CSVGRGTTDTQYF
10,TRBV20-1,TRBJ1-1,CSANRGEAFF
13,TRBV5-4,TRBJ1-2,CASSLAGENGYTF
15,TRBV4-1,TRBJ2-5,CASSPGQGIQETQYF
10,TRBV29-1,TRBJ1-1,CSVAYTEAFF
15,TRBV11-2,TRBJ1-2,CASSLIMGGGAGYTF
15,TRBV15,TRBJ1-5,CATSRVGQGDQPQHF
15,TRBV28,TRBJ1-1,CASSFPRSARTEAFF
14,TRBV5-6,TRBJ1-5,CASSLGQGRQPQHF
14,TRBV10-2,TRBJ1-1,CASSERTQNTEAFF
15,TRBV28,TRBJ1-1,CASSPRQGRRTEAFF
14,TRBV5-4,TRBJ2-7,CASSTTSGPYEQYF
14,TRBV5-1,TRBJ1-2,CASSLAREGHGYTF
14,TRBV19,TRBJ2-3,CATKDRVRTDTQYF
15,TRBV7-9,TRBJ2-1,CASSIGQGGHNEQFF
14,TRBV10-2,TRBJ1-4,CASRGGLTNEKLFF
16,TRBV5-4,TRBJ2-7,CASSFSGRASSDEQYF
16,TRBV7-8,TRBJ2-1,CASSSAGSGLRFEQFF
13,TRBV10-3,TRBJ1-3,CAIALAGGNTIYF
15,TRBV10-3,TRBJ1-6,CAISESATLRGQGSF
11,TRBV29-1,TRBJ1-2,CSGGFDYGYTF
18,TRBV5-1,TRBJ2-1,CASSPTGTSGSVYNEQFF
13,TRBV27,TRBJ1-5,CATQQGPVQPQHF
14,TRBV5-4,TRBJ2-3,CASSLGQGGDTQYF
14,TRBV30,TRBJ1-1,CAWSGGSGDTEAFF
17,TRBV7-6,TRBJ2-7,CASSLRRGAAGLYEQYF
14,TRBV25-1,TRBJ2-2,CASTRTTNTGELFF